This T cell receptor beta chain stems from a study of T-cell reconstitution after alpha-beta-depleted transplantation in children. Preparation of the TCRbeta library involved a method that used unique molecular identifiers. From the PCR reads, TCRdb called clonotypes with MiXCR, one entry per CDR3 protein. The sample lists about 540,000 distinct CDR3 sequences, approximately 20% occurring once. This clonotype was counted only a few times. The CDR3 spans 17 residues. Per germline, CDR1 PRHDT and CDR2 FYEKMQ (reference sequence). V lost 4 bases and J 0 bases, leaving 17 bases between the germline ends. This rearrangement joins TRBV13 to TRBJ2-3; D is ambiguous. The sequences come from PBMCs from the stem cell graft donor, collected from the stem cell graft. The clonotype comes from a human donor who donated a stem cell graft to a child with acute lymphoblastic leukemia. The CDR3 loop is CASSSRRPFRSTDTQYF. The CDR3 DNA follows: TGTGCCAGCAGCTCCAGGCGTCCATTCCGTAGCACAGATACGCAGTATTTT.